This TCR beta chain was recovered during a study of blood T cells in healthy people across ages. This clonotype was seen at least ten times. The CDR3 is 14 amino acids. J gave up 5 bases and V 6 bases, and 8 bases lay outside the gene matches. CDR1 is SQVTM and CDR2 is ANQGSEA in the germline V gene. A second PCR, run for about 7 to 11 cycles, used a sample-barcoded 5' primer plus a J-beta primer mix. In TCRdb, the 5' RACE reads were re-called with MiXCR into one record per CDR3 protein. The sample has roughly 1.7 million distinct CDR3 sequences; about 35% are singletons. The chain carries TRBV29-1 and TRBJ2-1; 9 bases line up with TRBD1. The TCR comes from a woman aged 25 to 45 in good health. Sequencing was done on a sample of blood. The CDR3 DNA follows: TGCAGCGTGCCCGGGACAGGGCTAAACAATGAGCAGTTCTTC. Protein sequence: CSVPGTGLNNEQFF.